The 22 T cell receptor beta chains below come from one sample, sequenced in a study of beta chain features in type 1 diabetes. cDNA synthesis used the whole RNA isolate, giving expressed TCRB sequences. Here immunoSEQ multiplex PCR was the method, and the copy in TCRdb shows in-frame clones only, minus some. The sample lists hundreds of thousands of clones, 9.3% occurring once. These receptors' targets are unknown. The study, taken as a whole, reports: Among all four CD4+ subsets, Type 1 diabetes patients had TCRB CDR3s that were moderately but significantly shorter.

The sequenced material came from central memory CD4+ T cells from blood. The receptors were sampled from a man aged 25-45 years with type 1 diabetes.

The chain couples TRBV10-2 to TRBJ2-5; 11 nucleotides align to TRBD1. There are 16 residues in the CDR3. Trimming took 2 bases from V and 4 from J; bases not matched to a gene: 6. Germline loops: CDR1 WSHSY, CDR2 SAAADI. Here the CDR3 DNA reads TGCGCCAGCAGTGAGGAGGGACAGGGGGGGCGAGAGACCCAGTACTTC. Translating gives CASSEEGQGGRETQYF.

V usage is TRBV9 and J usage is TRBJ1-2; D is undetermined. Germline V CDR1 and CDR2: SGDLS, YYNGEE. The CDR3 length is 13 residues. Trimming took 0 bases from V and 5 from J, leaving 8 bases between them. The CDR3 spells CASSVDSIYGYTF. For the CDR3, the DNA is TGTGCCAGCAGCGTAGACTCTATTTATGGCTACACCTTC.

The table lists this clone with a few counts. Other nucleotide sequences in the sample specify the same CDR3. This chain links TRBV4-3 with TRBJ2-7; unclear D gene. Trimming pared 0 bases from V and 7 bases from J, leaving 10 bases between. The CDR3 has 13 residues. Germline-derived CDR1 and CDR2 are LGHNA and YSLEER. The chain's CDR3 is CASSQDPGREQYF. In DNA form, the CDR3 reads TGCGCCAGCAGCCAAGATCCGGGCCGGGAGCAGTACTTC.

In its sample, this clone was seen a few times. This CDR3 is CASSLVVQGYEQFF. As DNA, the CDR3 is TGTGCCAGCAGCTTAGTGGTACAGGGCTATGAGCAGTTCTTC. V and J are TRBV7-2 and TRBJ2-1; D might be TRBD1 (6 bases). CDR1 and CDR2 (germline): SGHTA, FQGNSA. CDR3 length equals 14 residues. Trimming removed 1 base from V and 8 bases from J, with 12 bases in between.

This clone was observed a few times. The chain joins TRBV25-1 to TRBJ1-1; no definite D call. Germline loops: CDR1 MGHDK, CDR2 SYGVNS. The CDR3 extends over 13 amino acids. Trimming cost V 0 bases and J 4 bases, with 6 bases left between them. CDR3 sequence: CASSEYWGTEAFF. CDR3 bases: TGTGCCAGCAGTGAATATTGGGGCACTGAAGCTTTCTTT.

The table lists this clone with a few counts. The genes are TRBV6-4 and TRBJ2-1, with TRBD1 matching 10 bases. V shed 6 bases, J shed 2 bases, and the junction held 4 bases outside the gene matches. The CDR3 runs 15 residues. Germline V gives CDR1 MRHNA, CDR2 SNTAGT. CDR3 bases: TGTGCCAGCAGGAGGGACAGGGGACCCTACAATGAGCAGTTCTTC. Residues: CASRRDRGPYNEQFF.

This clone was seen only a few times. The chain couples TRBV7-2 to TRBJ2-5; 8 bases are a match to TRBD1. Germline trimming cut 4 bases from V and 3 bases from J; bases unmatched to any gene: 1. The CDR3 is 13 amino acids. The germline gives CDR1 SGHTA, CDR2 FQGNSA. CDR3 in DNA: TGTGCCAGCAGCTCGGGACAGGAAGAGACCCAGTACTTC. Its translation is CASSSGQEETQYF.

The chain links TRBV29-1 to TRBJ2-5; weak D call: TRBD1 (6 bases). Trimming removed 6 bases from V and 6 bases from J, with 17 bases in between. Looked up from germline, CDR1 is SQVTM and CDR2 is ANQGSEA. CDR3 size: 13 residues. The CDR3 DNA reads as TGCAGCGTCCGGTTGTCAGGGGTGAAGACCCAGTACTTC. Protein product: CSVRLSGVKTQYF.

This sequence joins TRBV7-2 and TRBJ2-7, with D perhaps assigned TRBD1 or TRBD2 (5 bases each). The CDR3 extends over 13 amino acids. V was shortened by 3 bases and J by 6 bases, with 12 bases between the two germline ends. Germline CDR1 and CDR2: SGHTA and FQGNSA. Written as DNA, the CDR3 is TGTGCCAGCAGCTTTTACGGGGCCGGCGAGCAGTACTTC. This gives the protein CASSFYGAGEQYF.

The CDR3 reads CASSVAPGQGANEQFF. Here the CDR3 DNA reads TGTGCCAGCAGCGTAGCACCGGGACAGGGGGCAAATGAGCAGTTCTTC. The genes are TRBV9 and TRBJ2-1, with 12 bases that match TRBD1. CDR3 length equals 16 residues. CDR1 and CDR2 from the germline V gene are SGDLS and YYNGEE. V shed 0 bases and J 7 bases; nucleotides not matched to a gene: 5.

This clone came up a few times. This rearrangement joins TRBV29-1 to TRBJ2-1; 9 positions agree with TRBD1. Germline values: CDR1 SQVTM, CDR2 ANQGSEA. The ends lost 5 bases at V and 8 bases at J; junction bases unmatched: 4. The CDR3 sequence is 12 residues long. The DNA of the CDR3 is TGCAGCGTTTTCACAGGGGGCGATGAGCAGTTCTTC. This translates into CSVFTGGDEQFF.

The chain links TRBV23-1 to TRBJ1-5; TRBD1 might be the D (5 bases). TRBV23-1 is filed as an ORF, its function uncertain. Trimming took 1 base from V and 2 from J, leaving 18 bases between them. This CDR3 contains 18 residues. The CDR3 loop reads CASSQFAPGTRGNQPQHF. The CDR3 nucleotides read TGCGCCAGCAGTCAATTTGCTCCAGGGACGAGAGGCAATCAGCCCCAGCATTTT.

V is TRBV7-9 and J is TRBJ2-1; 8 bases are shared with TRBD1. Germline V gene sequence: CDR1 SEHNR, CDR2 FQNEAQ (reference sequence). The ends lost 3 bases at V and 6 bases at J; junction bases unmatched: 10. The CDR3 has 16 amino acids. The CDR3, as DNA: TGTGCCAGCAGCTTGGCAATTCGAGACAGGGGCAATGAGCAGTTCTTC. Translation: CASSLAIRDRGNEQFF.

The rearrangement uses TRBV7-7 and TRBJ2-3; D gene uncertain. CDR1 SSHAT and CDR2 FNYEAQ come from the germline V gene (reference sequence). Trimming stripped 2 bases from V and 0 bases from J, with 9 bases between. This CDR3 region has 15 residues. The CDR3 reads CASSLLGRSTDTQYF. The CDR3 DNA is TGTGCCAGCAGCTTATTAGGCAGAAGCACAGATACGCAGTATTTT.

This clone came up a few times. Being one base from a much bigger clone, this may be a read error. This rearrangement joins TRBV11-2 to TRBJ1-1; D is undetermined. Per the germline V gene, CDR1 is SGHAT and CDR2 is FQNNGV. This CDR3 spans 13 amino acids. Between the trimmed V and J ends, which lost 0 bases and 1 base, there was a span of 3 bases. DNA of the CDR3: TGTGCCAGCAGCTTAGACGAGAACACTGAAGCTTTCTTT. It codes for CASSLDENTEAFF.

The chain uses TRBV6-6 and TRBJ2-1; TRBD2 matches at 13 bases. J lost 8 bases, V lost 8 bases, and 6 bases had no gene match. CDR1 is MNHNY, CDR2 SVGAGI, per germline (reference sequence). The CDR3 totals 14 residues. Here the CDR3 reads CASLTSGGADEQFF. DNA of the CDR3: TGTGCCAGCCTAACTAGCGGGGGGGCGGATGAGCAGTTCTTC.

This rearrangement joins TRBV15 to TRBJ2-1; the D gene could be TRBD1 or TRBD2 (5 bases each). The CDR3 covers 18 residues. Germline V lookup: CDR1 LNHNV, CDR2 YYDKDF (reference sequence). Between the trimmed V and J ends, which lost 0 bases and 7 bases, there was a span of 22 bases. The DNA for the CDR3 is TGTGCCACCAGCAGAGAGGGGCCCCGGACTCTAAGTGCTAATGAGCAGTTCTTC. This gives the protein CATSREGPRTLSANEQFF.

This clone was picked up a small number of times. This sample also contains other DNA sequences that code for the same CDR3. The V gene is TRBV6-6, the J gene TRBJ1-2; TRBD1 might be the D (5 bases). V was clipped by 0 bases and J by 7 bases, with 9 bases between them. CDR1 and CDR2 from the germline V gene are MNHNY and SVGAGI (reference sequence). The CDR3 spans 13 residues. The CDR3 spells CASSYSTGLGYTF. Written as DNA, the CDR3 is TGTGCCAGCAGTTACTCGACGGGGCTTGGCTACACCTTC.

The rearrangement uses TRBV6-5 and TRBJ1-4; 7 bases match TRBD1. This CDR3 is 15 amino acids long. CDR1 is MNHEY and CDR2 is SVGAGI in the germline V gene. The J segment lost 5 bases and the V segment lost 0 bases, leaving 3 bases of the junction unmatched. Here the CDR3 DNA reads TGTGCCAGCAGTTACTCCGGGACAGCAAATGAAAAACTGTTTTTT. Translation gives CASSYSGTANEKLFF.

The table lists this clone with a few counts. This sequence joins TRBV15 and TRBJ2-2; 7 nucleotides line up with TRBD1. The germline CDR1 and CDR2 sequences are LNHNV and YYDKDF (reference sequence). CDR3 length equals 16 residues. Trimming cost V 3 bases and J 6 bases; bases outside gene matches: 10. This chain's CDR3 is CATSSYGRGSPGELFF. CDR3 DNA: TGTGCCACCAGCAGTTACGGCAGGGGGAGCCCCGGGGAGCTGTTTTTT.

The V and J genes are TRBV6-6 and TRBJ2-3; 15 positions agree with TRBD2. The CDR3 sequence is 16 residues long. J lost 4 bases, V lost 2 bases, and 1 base had no gene match. Germline V lookup: CDR1 MNHNY, CDR2 SVGAGI (reference sequence). CDR3 residues: CASSYGLAGGADTQYF. CDR3 sequence (DNA): TGTGCCAGCAGTTACGGACTAGCGGGGGGGGCAGATACGCAGTATTTT.

The sample holds a few counts of this clone. The V and J genes are TRBV29-1 and TRBJ1-1; D is undetermined. The V end lost 7 bases, the J end lost 8 bases, and 8 bases lay between the germline ends. The CDR3 length is 9 residues. Looked up from germline, CDR1 is SQVTM and CDR2 is ANQGSEA. The CDR3 is CSAEPEAFF. In nucleotides, the CDR3 is TGCAGCGCCGAGCCAGAAGCTTTCTTT.